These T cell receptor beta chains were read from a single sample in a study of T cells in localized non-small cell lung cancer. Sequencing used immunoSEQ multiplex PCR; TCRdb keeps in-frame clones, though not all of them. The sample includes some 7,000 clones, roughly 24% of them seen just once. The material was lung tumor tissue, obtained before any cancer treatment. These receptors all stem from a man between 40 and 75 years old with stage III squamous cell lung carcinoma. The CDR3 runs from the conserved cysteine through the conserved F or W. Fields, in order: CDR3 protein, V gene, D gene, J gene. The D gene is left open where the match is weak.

CDR3: CASSLKGADEQFF
V: TRBV7-4
D: .
J: TRBJ2-1

CDR3: CAIVEVLETDTQYF
V: TRBV6-8
D: .
J: TRBJ2-3

CDR3: CASSQESAAQETQYF
V: TRBV14
D: .
J: TRBJ2-5

CDR3: CASSMPRTGGEEKLFF
V: TRBV11-3
D: TRBD1
J: TRBJ1-4

CDR3: CASSVGPTHTEAFF
V: TRBV9
D: .
J: TRBJ1-1

CDR3: CASSTPGQGASGYTF
V: TRBV19
D: TRBD1
J: TRBJ1-2

CDR3: CASSLQGSNEKLFF
V: TRBV6-8
D: .
J: TRBJ1-4

CDR3: CASSFGNGLNTGELFF
V: TRBV11-3
D: .
J: TRBJ2-2

CDR3: CASGLNLRDRGHEQYF
V: TRBV28
D: TRBD1
J: TRBJ2-7

CDR3: CASSREISGANVLTF
V: TRBV18
D: .
J: TRBJ2-6

CDR3: CASSYFGQGNGYTF
V: TRBV6-8
D: .
J: TRBJ1-2

CDR3: CASSLVAGGRDTQYF
V: TRBV5-1
D: TRBD2
J: TRBJ2-3

CDR3: CASSPIGTPETQYF
V: TRBV18
D: .
J: TRBJ2-5

CDR3: CASSLVGVRGYEQYF
V: TRBV11-3
D: .
J: TRBJ2-7

CDR3: CASSYSLGARGYTF
V: TRBV6-8
D: .
J: TRBJ1-2

CDR3: CASRQGRLYEQYF
V: TRBV28
D: TRBD1
J: TRBJ2-7

CDR3: CASSLDGIATNEKLFF
V: TRBV11-3
D: .
J: TRBJ1-4

CDR3: CASSLYWAVGGAETDTQYF
V: TRBV11-3
D: .
J: TRBJ2-3

CDR3: CASSRELLGANEKLFF
V: TRBV14
D: .
J: TRBJ1-4

CDR3: CASSLEGGLGTDTQYF
V: TRBV11-3
D: .
J: TRBJ2-3

CDR3: CASSLQGANTEAFF
V: TRBV11-3
D: .
J: TRBJ1-1

CDR3: CASRLMNTEAFF
V: TRBV28
D: .
J: TRBJ1-1

CDR3: CASSPRGDHNEQFF
V: TRBV11-3
D: TRBD2
J: TRBJ2-1